A single sample is the source of the 29 T cell receptor beta chains below, sequenced in a study of T cells in Graves' hyperthyroidism and ophthalmopathy. TCR beta CDR3 regions were amplified from RNA. The TCR CDR3 first-round RT-PCR relied on the HTBI primer set. TCRdb re-called the multiplex PCR reads with MiXCR, one entry per CDR3 protein. In the table there are more than 500,000 distinct CDR3 sequences, over 45% of which are singletons. Sequencing input: peripheral blood or thyroid tissue (not recorded which). All receptors derive from an adult woman with Graves' disease, either hyperthyroidism or ophthalmopathy (not recorded which).

The chain couples TRBV29-1 to TRBJ2-3; 7 positions agree with TRBD1. The V gene end was trimmed by 2 bases and the J gene end by 1 base; junction bases not matched to a gene: 0. From germline, CDR1 is SQVTM and CDR2 ANQGSEA. CDR3 size: 13 residues. This chain's CDR3 is CSVEQGGTDTQYF. The CDR3 DNA sequence: TGCAGCGTTGAACAGGGGGGCACAGATACGCAGTATTTT.

There are many counts of this clonotype. The chain has TRBV19 and TRBJ2-5, with TRBD1 matching 11 bases. The CDR3 contains 17 residues. V was clipped by 3 bases and J by 5 bases; unmatched bases: 11. Germline V CDR1 and CDR2: LNHDA, SQIVND (reference sequence). CDR3 DNA sequence: TGTGCCAGTAGTATCCCCCGGGACAGGGGGGACGCGGAGACCCAGTACTTC. This gives the protein CASSIPRDRGDAETQYF.

The rearrangement links TRBV2 to TRBJ2-7, with unresolved D. Trimming stripped 6 bases from V and 2 bases from J, with 11 bases between. The CDR3 loop spans 13 amino acids. The germline V gene has CDR1 SNHLY and CDR2 FYNNEI. In nucleotides, the CDR3 is TGTGCCAGCAGAGATGGTGGCGCCTACGAGCAGTACTTC. It yields the protein CASRDGGAYEQYF.

This chain joins TRBV9 and TRBJ1-2, with D unclear. Germline V CDR1 and CDR2: SGDLS, YYNGEE. This CDR3 is built from 12 residues. V was clipped by 5 bases and J by 7 bases, with 12 bases between them. CDR3 region: CASRIGVGGYTF. The CDR3 nucleotides read TGTGCCAGCAGGATAGGAGTCGGTGGCTACACCTTC.

This clonotype has a count of ten or more. The V gene is TRBV7-3, the J gene TRBJ2-2; 9 bases align to TRBD2. Germline loops: CDR1 SGHTA, CDR2 FQGTGA. There are 14 residues in the CDR3. V lost 5 bases and J lost 7; bases outside the gene matches: 5. CDR3: CASSGGRAGGELFF. As DNA, the CDR3 is TGTGCCAGCAGCGGCGGGAGGGCCGGCGGGGAGCTGTTTTTT.

This clonotype was seen at least ten times. The chain couples TRBV20-1 to TRBJ1-5, with D tentatively TRBD1 (5 bases). CDR1 is DFQATT, CDR2 SNEGSKA, per germline (reference sequence). V gave up 1 base and J gave up 3 bases, with 16 bases separating them. This CDR3 is 16 amino acids long. CDR3 sequence reads: CSARVGGQGTNQPQHF. The CDR3 DNA reads as TGCAGTGCTAGAGTTGGAGGCCAGGGAACCAATCAGCCCCAGCATTTT.

This clonotype was picked up many times. The chain links TRBV2 to TRBJ2-5, with 7 bases aligning to TRBD2. The CDR3 is 14 amino acids. V lost 10 bases, J lost 5 bases, and 13 bases stayed unmatched. CDR1 and CDR2 from the germline V gene are SNHLY and FYNNEI. As DNA, the CDR3 is TGTGCCAAGCGGGGCGCCCAACAATCGGAGACCCAGTACTTC. Encoded protein: CAKRGAQQSETQYF.

The chain is built from TRBV5-1 and TRBJ1-5; D might be TRBD1 (5 bases). The germline V gene has CDR1 SGHRS and CDR2 YFSETQ. The V and J ends lost 4 bases and 4 bases respectively, with 21 bases between them. The CDR3 sequence is 17 residues long. The CDR3 is CASSQPGGRGGNQPQHF. CDR3 sequence (DNA): TGCGCCAGCAGCCAGCCAGGAGGTCGTGGGGGGAATCAGCCCCAGCATTTT.

This chain connects TRBV14 to TRBJ1-5, with D maybe TRBD1 (5 bases). The germline V gene encodes CDR1 SGHDN and CDR2 FVKESK. Trimming cost V 4 bases and J 14 bases, with 21 bases left between them. The CDR3 sequence is 14 residues long. The CDR3: CASSRQGAGGYEHF. In nucleotides, the CDR3 is TGTGCCAGCAGCCGCCAGGGAGCGGGAGGCTACGAGCATTTT.

V usage is TRBV2 and J usage is TRBJ1-2, with TRBD1 as a possible D gene (6 bases). V lost 6 bases and J 7 bases, leaving 12 bases between the germline ends. Germline CDR1 is SNHLY and CDR2 is FYNNEI. The CDR3 has 12 residues. CDR3 sequence: CASSRTDCGYTF. The CDR3 DNA is TGTGCCAGCAGCCGGACAGACTGTGGCTACACCTTC.

The V gene is TRBV7-9, the J gene TRBJ1-5, with D possibly being TRBD1 (5 bases). The CDR3 sequence is 16 residues long. Trimming shortened V by 4 bases and J by 2 bases, and 15 bases separated the two germline ends. Germline CDR1 SEHNR, CDR2 FQNEAQ (reference sequence). This CDR3 is CASSSRGRVGNQPQHF. The CDR3 DNA reads TGTGCCAGCAGCTCCCGGGGCAGGGTAGGCAATCAGCCCCAGCATTTT.

The chain is built from TRBV20-1 and TRBJ2-5; tentatively, D is TRBD2 (5 bases). TRBJ2-1 explains the end of the DNA better; the J call may be wrong. CDR3 length: 14 residues. CDR1 is DFQATT, CDR2 SNEGSKA, per germline (reference sequence). The CDR3 spells CSARDHGIGNEQFF. The DNA of the CDR3 is TGCAGTGCTAGAGATCACGGGATCGGGAATGAGCAGTTCTTC.

This clonotype has ten or more counts. The chain combines TRBV7-2 with TRBJ1-1; weak D call: TRBD1 (5 bases). The CDR3 runs 13 residues. Germline lookup yields CDR1 SGHTA and CDR2 FQGNSA. V was shortened by 2 bases and J by 5 bases, with 9 bases between the two germline ends. In nucleotides, the CDR3 is TGTGCCAGCAGCTTATTGGGGCGAACTGAAGCTTTCTTT. It yields the protein CASSLLGRTEAFF.

The V and J genes are TRBV12-3 or TRBV12-4 and TRBJ2-7; a weak D match, TRBD1 (6 bases). There are 14 residues in the CDR3. Trimming took off 8 bases at V and 2 bases at J, with 16 bases between the two ends. CDR3 residues: CASADRDTTYEQYF. For the CDR3, the DNA is TGTGCCAGCGCTGACCGGGACACAACCTACGAGCAGTACTTC.

This clonotype was recorded many times. J is TRBJ2-2 and V is TRBV7-3; 7 bases are a match to TRBD2. Germline CDR1 is SGHTA and CDR2 is FQGTGA. The junction had 9 bases not matched to a gene; V was cut back by 4 bases and J by 4 bases. This CDR3 is 16 amino acids long. This CDR3 reads CASSSQGGWSTGELFF. CDR3 bases: TGTGCCAGCAGCTCCCAGGGAGGGTGGAGCACCGGGGAGCTGTTTTTT.

This clonotype has a handful of counts. CDR3 amino acids: CASSVAGRIWNEQYF. CDR3 nucleotide sequence: TGTGCCAGCAGCGTAGCGGGACGAATTTGGAACGAGCAGTACTTC. V gene TRBV9 combines with J gene TRBJ2-7; the D call may be TRBD1 or TRBD2 (5 bases each). The V and J ends lost 0 bases and 5 bases respectively, with 15 bases between them. The CDR3 is 15 amino acids. Germline values: CDR1 SGDLS, CDR2 YYNGEE.

This clonotype was counted between two and nine times. No DNA is shown, since the ends of the CDR3 on it are uncertain; the CDR3 is the one TCRdb lists. V usage is TRBV13 and J usage is TRBJ2-5; TRBD2, the table's D call, was not compared with the DNA. The CDR3 comprises 21 residues, both ends counted. Germline V gene sequence: CDR1 PRHDT, CDR2 FYEKMQ (reference sequence). The CDR3: CASSFYICSARDSRLQETQYF.

This chain uses TRBV20-1 with TRBJ2-5, with D perhaps given as TRBD1 or TRBD2 (5 bases each). CDR3 size: 17 residues. In germline, CDR1 is DFQATT, CDR2 SNEGSKA (reference sequence). The V gene lost 5 bases and the J gene lost 2 bases, with 24 bases spanning the gap. In nucleotides, the CDR3 is TGCAGTGCTGACCCGAGGGGATTGCGGGTGTGGCAAGAGACCCAGTACTTC. It yields the protein CSADPRGLRVWQETQYF.

Turning to this clonotype: Germline and junction disagree at one end, which may indicate a read error. This chain joins TRBV14 and TRBJ1-1; perhaps TRBD1 as D (5 bases). Germline-derived CDR1 and CDR2 are SGHDN and FVKESK. CDR3 length: 13 residues. The DNA of the CDR3 is TGTGCCAGCAGCCCCTGGAGCGGGGGGGGATGGGCTTTT. It is translated as CASSPWSGGGWAF.

The J gene is TRBJ1-4, the V gene TRBV11-2, with 7 bases matching TRBD1. Trimming at V came to 3 bases and at J to 8 bases, leaving 15 bases not matched to a gene. The CDR3 covers 17 residues. Germline V lookup: CDR1 SGHAT, CDR2 FQNNGV. The CDR3 loop is CASSLGLTGRIGEKLFF. The CDR3 coding sequence is TGTGCCAGCAGCTTGGGCCTGACAGGGAGAATAGGAGAAAAACTGTTTTTT.

This clonotype was recorded at least ten times. The chain has TRBV20-1 and TRBJ2-7; tentative D call: TRBD1 (6 bases). The CDR3 is 17 amino acids. Trimming pared 4 bases from V and 2 bases from J, leaving 24 bases between. Germline CDR1 reads DFQATT; CDR2 reads SNEGSKA (reference sequence). The CDR3 coding sequence is TGCAGTGCTACCCGACTATCACCGGGACAATTAACCTACGAGCAGTACTTC. This codes for CSATRLSPGQLTYEQYF.

With respect to this clonotype: The junction does not match germline at one end; this may be a read error. The chain links TRBV7-3 to TRBJ1-1, with D perhaps matching TRBD1 (5 bases). CDR3 length equals 13 residues. CDR1 and CDR2 (germline): SGHTA, FQGTGA. CDR3 bases: TGCGCCAGCAGCCGGGACGGCTGGTACGAGGCTTTCTTT. Amino acids: CASSRDGWYEAFF.

V usage is TRBV7-9 and J usage is TRBJ2-7; perhaps TRBD1 as D (7 bases). This CDR3 has 15 amino acids. Between the trimmed V and J ends, which lost 5 bases and 0 bases, there was a span of 14 bases. In germline, CDR1 is SEHNR, CDR2 FQNEAQ (reference sequence). The DNA of the CDR3 is TGTGCCAGCAGCGGGGGGACAGATGTCTCCTACGAGCAGTACTTC. As protein: CASSGGTDVSYEQYF.

This sequence joins TRBV7-8 and TRBJ1-2, with a possible D match to TRBD1 (6 bases). Trimming took 2 bases from V and 4 from J, leaving 17 bases between them. CDR1 is SGHVS and CDR2 is FQNEAQ in the germline V gene. CDR3 length: 16 residues. The CDR3 sequence: CASSLPADGGVYGYTF. CDR3 coding DNA: TGTGCCAGCAGCTTACCAGCCGACGGGGGCGTCTATGGCTACACCTTC.

The chain carries TRBV7-2 and TRBJ1-1; D gene ambiguous. Germline V CDR1 and CDR2: SGHTA, FQGNSA. This CDR3 spans 13 amino acids. The V end was cut by 8 bases, the J end by 4 bases, with 14 bases between. Here the CDR3 reads CASGPGVPTEAFF. CDR3 nucleotide sequence: TGTGCCAGCGGACCCGGGGTACCCACTGAAGCTTTCTTT. Full variable domain (remainder filled in from reference TRBV7-2 and TRBJ1-1): GAGVSQSPSNKVTEKGKDVELRCDPISGHTALYWYRQSLGQGLEFLIYFQGNSAPDKSGLPSDRFSAERTGGSVSTLTIQRTQQEDSAVYLCASGPGVPTEAFFGQGTRLTVV.

This clonotype was detected many times. The chain uses TRBV4-1 and TRBJ1-3; 9 bases align to TRBD1. V gave up 6 bases and J gave up 3 bases; unmatched junction bases: 6. The CDR3 runs to 15 residues. CDR1 MGHRA and CDR2 YSYEKL come from the germline V gene. The CDR3 DNA reads TGCGCCAGCAGGGGACAGGGAGAGGGTGGAAACACCATATATTTT. Translating gives CASRGQGEGGNTIYF.

V usage is TRBV2 and J usage is TRBJ1-5; D perhaps matches TRBD1 (5 bases). This CDR3 is 15 amino acids long. Germline CDR1 SNHLY, CDR2 FYNNEI. The V end lost 1 base, the J end lost 2 bases, and 9 bases lay between the germline ends. This CDR3 reads CASSEGGAGNQPQHF. In DNA, the CDR3 is TGTGCCAGCAGTGAAGGGGGCGCCGGCAATCAGCCCCAGCATTTT.

The V and J genes are TRBV2 and TRBJ2-1; 7 bases agree with TRBD2. Trimming removed 5 bases from V and 9 bases from J; junction bases left unmatched: 10. In germline, CDR1 is SNHLY, CDR2 FYNNEI. The CDR3 has 14 residues. CDR3 DNA: TGTGCCAGCAGTTTAGAGCGGGAATCTGTTGAGCAGTTCTTC. This codes for CASSLERESVEQFF.

This sequence joins TRBV29-1 and TRBJ2-7; perhaps TRBD2 as D (6 bases). The DNA matches TRBJ2-5 better at its end, which makes the J call doubtful. The CDR3 has 12 amino acids. Per the germline V gene, CDR1 is SQVTM and CDR2 is ANQGSEA. This chain's CDR3 is CSVFLGRETQYF. The CDR3 DNA sequence: TGCAGCGTATTCTTGGGGAGGGAGACCCAGTACTTC.